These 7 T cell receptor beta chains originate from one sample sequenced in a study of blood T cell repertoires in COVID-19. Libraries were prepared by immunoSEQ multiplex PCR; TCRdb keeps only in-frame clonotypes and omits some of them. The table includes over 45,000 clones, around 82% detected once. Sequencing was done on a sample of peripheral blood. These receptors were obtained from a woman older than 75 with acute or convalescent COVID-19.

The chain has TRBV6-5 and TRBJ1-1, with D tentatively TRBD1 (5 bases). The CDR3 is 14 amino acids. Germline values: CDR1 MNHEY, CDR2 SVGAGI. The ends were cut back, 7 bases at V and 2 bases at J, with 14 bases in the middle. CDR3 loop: CASKIREGNTEAFF. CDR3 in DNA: TGTGCCAGCAAGATCAGGGAGGGAAACACTGAAGCTTTCTTT.

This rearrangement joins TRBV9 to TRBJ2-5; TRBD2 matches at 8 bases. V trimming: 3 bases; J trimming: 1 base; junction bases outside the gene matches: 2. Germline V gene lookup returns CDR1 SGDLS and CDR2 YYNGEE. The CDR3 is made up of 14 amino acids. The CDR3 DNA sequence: TGTGCCAGCAGCGCCGGGGGGGCCCAAGAGACCCAGTACTTC. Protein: CASSAGGAQETQYF. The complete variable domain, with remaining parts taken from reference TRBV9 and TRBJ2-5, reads DSGVTQTPKHLITATGQRVTLRCSPRSGDLSVYWYQQSLDQGLQFLIQYYNGEERAKGNILERFSAQQFPDLHSELNLSSLELGDSALYFCASSAGGAQETQYFGPGTRLLVL.

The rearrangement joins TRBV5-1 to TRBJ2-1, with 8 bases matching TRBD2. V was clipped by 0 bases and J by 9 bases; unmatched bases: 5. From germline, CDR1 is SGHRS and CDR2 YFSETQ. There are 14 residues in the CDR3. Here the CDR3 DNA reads TGCGCCAGCAGCTTGGCGGGGGGGGTTATTGAGCAGTTCTTC. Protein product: CASSLAGGVIEQFF.

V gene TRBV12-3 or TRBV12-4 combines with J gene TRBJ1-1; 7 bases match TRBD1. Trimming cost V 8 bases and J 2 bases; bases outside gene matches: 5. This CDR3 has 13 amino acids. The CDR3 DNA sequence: TGTGCCAGCGGGAGACAGGGTAACACTGAAGCTTTCTTT. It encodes CASGRQGNTEAFF.

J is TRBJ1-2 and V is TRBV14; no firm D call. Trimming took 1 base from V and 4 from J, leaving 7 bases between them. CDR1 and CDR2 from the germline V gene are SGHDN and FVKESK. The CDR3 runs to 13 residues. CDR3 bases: TGTGCCAGCAGCCAAGGACAAACCTATGGCTACACCTTC. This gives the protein CASSQGQTYGYTF.

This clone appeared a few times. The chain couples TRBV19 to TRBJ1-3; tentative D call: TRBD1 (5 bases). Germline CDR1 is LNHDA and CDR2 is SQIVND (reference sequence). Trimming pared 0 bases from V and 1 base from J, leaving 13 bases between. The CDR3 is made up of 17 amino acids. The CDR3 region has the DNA TGTGCCAGTAGTATAGAGAGTGACAGAAGATCTGGAAACACCATATATTTT. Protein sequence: CASSIESDRRSGNTIYF.

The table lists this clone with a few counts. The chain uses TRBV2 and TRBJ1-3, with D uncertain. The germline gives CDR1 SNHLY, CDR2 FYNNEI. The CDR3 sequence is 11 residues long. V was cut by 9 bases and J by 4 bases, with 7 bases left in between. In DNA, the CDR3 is TGTGCCAGACGGGAGGGAAACACCATATATTTT. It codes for CARREGNTIYF.